These 31 T cell receptor beta chains were all obtained from the same sample, sequenced in a study of T cells in localized non-small cell lung cancer. Data came from immunoSEQ multiplex PCR; TCRdb stores just in-frame clones and leaves some out. Among 45,000 to 60,000 clones listed, around 86% were seen once. This sample comprised peripheral blood, obtained before any cancer treatment. The receptors were gathered from a female donor over 55 with stage II squamous cell lung carcinoma.

The rearrangement uses TRBV7-3 and TRBJ2-5; TRBD2 agrees at 9 bases. In germline, CDR1 is SGHTA, CDR2 FQGTGA. The CDR3 loop spans 17 amino acids. V lost 5 bases to trimming and J lost 5 bases; unmatched junction nucleotides: 15. The CDR3 protein is CASSTGGAGGPWETQYF. CDR3 in DNA: TGTGCCAGCAGCACCGGGGGTGCGGGGGGGCCCTGGGAGACCCAGTACTTC.

This clone occurred a few times. This chain joins TRBV12-5 and TRBJ2-2; D is perhaps TRBD1 or TRBD2 (5 bases each). Germline V gene data show CDR1 as LGHNT and CDR2 as FRNRAP. The CDR3 loop spans 16 amino acids. V dropped 0 bases and J dropped 2 bases, with 10 bases sitting between them. The CDR3 here is CASGLVAGANTGELFF. The CDR3 DNA sequence: TGTGCTAGTGGTTTGGTGGCCGGGGCCAACACCGGGGAGCTGTTTTTT.

The chain joins TRBV7-9 to TRBJ1-2; 9 bases agree with TRBD1. In germline, CDR1 is SEHNR, CDR2 FQNEAQ (reference sequence). J gave up 9 bases and V 0 bases, and 5 bases lay outside the gene matches. The CDR3 consists of 14 residues. Here the CDR3 reads CASSLAGQGSSYTF. CDR3 bases: TGTGCCAGCAGCTTAGCGGGACAGGGTAGTAGCTACACCTTC.

In its sample, this clone was seen a few times. The genes are TRBV5-1 and TRBJ1-2, with a weak D call TRBD1 (5 bases). From germline, CDR1 is SGHRS and CDR2 YFSETQ. The CDR3 has 16 residues. V dropped 4 bases and J dropped 3 bases, with 19 bases sitting between them. The CDR3 DNA sequence: TGCGCCAGCAGCGATGTATTGGGGCGTGTGGACTATGGCTACACCTTC. Residues: CASSDVLGRVDYGYTF. Full variable domain (remainder filled in from reference TRBV5-1 and TRBJ1-2): KAGVTQTPRYLIKTRGQQVTLSCSPISGHRSVSWYQQTPGQGLQFLFEYFSETQRNKGNFPGRFSGRQFSNSRSEMNVSTLELGDSALYLCASSDVLGRVDYGYTFGSGTRLTVV.

The CDR3 DNA reads TGTGCCAGCAGCGTAGGACTAGGGGTTGTGGAGCAGTACTTC. This codes for CASSVGLGVVEQYF. This chain links TRBV9 with TRBJ2-7; D is possibly TRBD2 (6 bases). V dropped 0 bases and J dropped 7 bases, with 14 bases sitting between them. The length of the CDR3 is 14 residues. The germline CDR1 and CDR2 sequences are SGDLS and YYNGEE.

The chain recombines TRBV7-2 with TRBJ2-1, with 9 bases fitting TRBD2. The CDR3 runs to 16 residues. Looked up from germline, CDR1 is SGHTA and CDR2 is FQGNSA. J was trimmed by 9 bases and V by 2 bases; bases with no gene match: 11. CDR3 nucleotides: TGTGCCAGCAGCTTATTGGCGGGGGGGCCCGTCGGTGAGCAGTTCTTC. Residues: CASSLLAGGPVGEQFF.

The chain couples TRBV19 to TRBJ2-5; the match to TRBD2 covers 7 bases. Germline V gene sequence: CDR1 LNHDA, CDR2 SQIVND (reference sequence). V shed 9 bases and J 5 bases; nucleotides not matched to a gene: 6. The CDR3 has 12 residues. The CDR3 is CASRLAGETQYF. CDR3 coding DNA: TGTGCCAGCCGACTAGCAGGGGAGACCCAGTACTTC.

The J gene is TRBJ2-1, the V gene TRBV5-1, with TRBD1 matching over 8 bases. CDR3 length equals 13 residues. Losses at the gene ends were 2 bases for V and 10 bases for J; bases not matched to a gene: 5. CDR1 and CDR2 from the germline V gene are SGHRS and YFSETQ. The CDR3 DNA follows: TGCGCCAGCAGCTTATCTCAGGGGGCCGAGCAGTTCTTC. This translates into CASSLSQGAEQFF.

The chain recombines TRBV7-8 with TRBJ1-3; the D gene is possibly TRBD1 (6 bases). The germline CDR1 and CDR2 sequences are SGHVS and FQNEAQ. The germline V and J ends were trimmed by 0 bases and 3 bases, with 9 bases remaining between them. There are 15 residues in the CDR3. For the CDR3, the DNA is TGTGCCAGCAGCTTAGCATCGGACAGTGGAAACACCATATATTTT. Amino acid sequence: CASSLASDSGNTIYF. Filled out from reference TRBV7-8 and TRBJ1-3, the complete variable domain reads GAGVSQSPRYKVAKRGQDVALRCDPISGHVSLFWYQQALGQGPEFLTYFQNEAQLDKSGLPSDRFFAERPEGSVSTLKIQRTQQEDSAVYLCASSLASDSGNTIYFGEGSWLTVV.

This chain links TRBV7-9 with TRBJ2-5; D is perhaps TRBD1 or TRBD2 (5 bases each). Trimming left V 5 bases short and J 5 bases short, with 18 bases between. Germline V gene data show CDR1 as SEHNR and CDR2 as FQNEAQ (reference sequence). This CDR3 has 15 residues. The CDR3 bases are TGTGCCAGCAGCCCAGGGTGGGGACGTCGGGAGACCCAGTACTTC. Translation: CASSPGWGRRETQYF.

This clone occurred once. The junction departs from germline at one end; a sequencing error may be responsible. The gene calls are TRBV30 and TRBJ1-3; D perhaps matches TRBD1 (5 bases). This CDR3 comprises 12 residues. Germline-derived CDR1 and CDR2 are GTSNPN and SVGIG (reference sequence). The CDR3 sequence: CARQISGNTIYF. The CDR3 region has the DNA TGCGCCAGACAGATCTCTGGAAACACCATATATTTT. The full variable domain, rest sourced from reference TRBV30 and TRBJ1-3, is SQTIHQWPATLVQPVGSPLSLECTVEGTSNPNLYWYRQAAGRGLQLLFYSVGIGQISSEVPQNLSASRPQDRQFILSSKKLLLSDSGFYLCARQISGNTIYFGEGSWLTVV.

The chain joins TRBV5-1 to TRBJ1-3; unclear D gene. The CDR3 extends over 14 amino acids. The ends were cut back, 4 bases at V and 0 bases at J, with 8 bases in the middle. Germline CDR1 and CDR2: SGHRS and YFSETQ. In DNA form, the CDR3 reads TGCGCCAGCAGCACCTCGAGCTCTGGAAACACCATATATTTT. As protein: CASSTSSSGNTIYF.

The rearrangement links TRBV12-5 to TRBJ1-1, with a tentative D call TRBD1 (5 bases). Germline V gene data show CDR1 as LGHNT and CDR2 as FRNRAP. This CDR3 spans 14 amino acids. Trimming took off 4 bases at V and 2 bases at J, with 11 bases between the two ends. CDR3 bases: TGTGCTAGTGGTTCACCCGGGACTAACACTGAAGCTTTCTTT. Encoded protein: CASGSPGTNTEAFF.

The V call is TRBV5-1, the J call TRBJ1-4, with D possibly matching TRBD1 (6 bases). The CDR3 runs to 15 residues. The germline V and J ends were trimmed by 4 bases and 5 bases, with 15 bases remaining between them. Germline V lookup: CDR1 SGHRS, CDR2 YFSETQ. CDR3 region: CASSLMATGNEKLFF. DNA of the CDR3: TGCGCCAGCAGCCTGATGGCGACAGGAAATGAAAAACTGTTTTTT.

This sequence joins TRBV9 and TRBJ2-1; a possible D gene is TRBD1 (5 bases). There are 18 residues in the CDR3. Germline lookup yields CDR1 SGDLS and CDR2 YYNGEE. V dropped 3 bases and J dropped 1 base, with 20 bases sitting between them. The CDR3 here is CASSATPSRERSYNEQFF. The CDR3 DNA is TGTGCCAGCAGCGCCACCCCCAGCAGGGAAAGGTCCTACAATGAGCAGTTCTTC. The full variable domain, its missing parts supplied by reference TRBV9 and TRBJ2-1, is DSGVTQTPKHLITATGQRVTLRCSPRSGDLSVYWYQQSLDQGLQFLIQYYNGEERAKGNILERFSAQQFPDLHSELNLSSLELGDSALYFCASSATPSRERSYNEQFFGPGTRLTVL.

This clone came up a few times. The rearrangement uses TRBV18 and TRBJ1-1, with a possible D match to TRBD1 (5 bases). Germline V gene data show CDR1 as KGHSH and CDR2 as LQKENI. V lost 2 bases, J lost 4 bases, and 11 bases lay in between. The length of the CDR3 is 14 residues. CDR3 sequence: CASSPGGWGTEAFF. The CDR3 nucleotides read TGTGCCAGCTCACCAGGGGGGTGGGGCACTGAAGCTTTCTTT.

The rearrangement joins TRBV7-2 to TRBJ1-2, with a possible D match to TRBD1 (5 bases). Germline V CDR1 and CDR2: SGHTA, FQGNSA. V was pared by 4 bases and J by 7 bases, with 13 bases between. The CDR3 loop spans 13 amino acids. This chain's CDR3 is CASSSGTQSGYTF. As DNA, the CDR3 is TGTGCCAGCAGCTCCGGGACCCAGAGTGGCTACACCTTC.

The chain recombines TRBV5-1 with TRBJ2-4; D is perhaps TRBD1 (5 bases). The germline V gene encodes CDR1 SGHRS and CDR2 YFSETQ. Trimming pared 1 base from V and 2 bases from J, leaving 13 bases between. This CDR3 region has 16 residues. CDR3 loop: CASSLNAGPTKNIQYF. For the CDR3, the DNA is TGCGCCAGCAGCTTGAACGCAGGGCCGACCAAAAACATTCAGTACTTC. The full variable domain, in which reference TRBV5-1 and TRBJ2-4 provide the parts outside the CDR3, is KAGVTQTPRYLIKTRGQQVTLSCSPISGHRSVSWYQQTPGQGLQFLFEYFSETQRNKGNFPGRFSGRQFSNSRSEMNVSTLELGDSALYLCASSLNAGPTKNIQYFGAGTRLSVL.

This clone was recorded only once. The chain has TRBV7-9 and TRBJ2-3; D ambiguous. V was cut by 4 bases and J by 2 bases, with 1 base left in between. The CDR3 has 11 amino acids. The germline V gene has CDR1 SEHNR and CDR2 FQNEAQ (reference sequence). The CDR3 coding sequence is TGTGCCAGCAGCTCCACAGATACGCAGTATTTT. As protein: CASSSTDTQYF.

Remarks on this clone: Within the sample, other DNA sequences also encode this same CDR3. The chain joins TRBV7-2 to TRBJ2-1; the D gene is possibly TRBD1 (5 bases). The V gene's germline CDR1 is SGHTA and CDR2 FQGNSA. This CDR3 contains 13 residues. The germline V and J ends were trimmed by 5 bases and 3 bases, with 8 bases remaining between them. The CDR3: CASSPQGYNEQFF. CDR3 coding DNA: TGTGCCAGCAGCCCGCAGGGCTACAATGAGCAGTTCTTC.

V gene TRBV5-1 combines with J gene TRBJ2-3, with D unclear. Germline V CDR1 and CDR2: SGHRS, YFSETQ. V was cut by 0 bases and J by 5 bases, with 4 bases left in between. This CDR3 has 12 residues. The CDR3 sequence: CASSLDVDTQYF. The CDR3 DNA reads TGCGCCAGCAGCTTGGACGTAGATACGCAGTATTTT.

This clone was seen a few times. This sequence joins TRBV19 and TRBJ1-4; D uncertain. V dropped 2 bases and J dropped 5 bases, with 12 bases sitting between them. CDR3 length equals 15 residues. CDR1 LNHDA and CDR2 SQIVND come from the germline V gene (reference sequence). CDR3 region: CASSILADRNEKLFF. As DNA, the CDR3 is TGTGCCAGTAGTATACTCGCAGACCGGAATGAAAAACTGTTTTTT.

This chain links TRBV19 with TRBJ2-5; TRBD1 agrees at 8 bases. The V gene's germline CDR1 is LNHDA and CDR2 SQIVND (reference sequence). Unmatched junction bases numbered 1, after V lost 6 bases and J lost 4 bases. The CDR3 runs to 12 residues. The CDR3 loop reads CASRDRGETQYF. Here the CDR3 DNA reads TGTGCCAGTAGAGACAGGGGAGAGACCCAGTACTTC.

The table lists this clone with a few counts. The chain recombines TRBV7-2 with TRBJ1-2; no definite D call. Germline V gene sequence: CDR1 SGHTA, CDR2 FQGNSA. The CDR3 sequence is 14 residues long. The V end lost 1 base, the J end lost 8 bases, and 14 bases lay between the germline ends. CDR3 in DNA: TGTGCCAGCAGCTTAGAGGGCAGTTCAATGGGCTACACCTTC. It yields the protein CASSLEGSSMGYTF.

The CDR3 protein is CSGAGTADSGANVLTF. CDR3 nucleotides: TGCAGCGGGGCCGGGACAGCCGACTCTGGGGCCAACGTCCTGACTTTC. The chain is built from TRBV29-1 and TRBJ2-6; 7 bases line up with TRBD1. The CDR3 is made up of 16 amino acids. The ends lost 7 bases at V and 0 bases at J; junction bases unmatched: 9. Germline V gene lookup returns CDR1 SQVTM and CDR2 ANQGSEA.

Concerning this clone: Germline is not matched at one junction end, which may reflect a read error. This sequence joins TRBV19 and TRBJ2-6, with D hard to call. Per germline, CDR1 LNHDA and CDR2 SQIVND (reference sequence). This CDR3 contains 13 residues. The CDR3 DNA reads TGTGCCAGTAGTACTAGTGGGACCAACGTCCTGACTTTC. Protein: CASSTSGTNVLTF.

The chain employs TRBV11-3 and TRBJ1-4; the D is unclear. V lost 10 bases and J 4 bases, leaving 16 bases between the germline ends. The CDR3 has 14 residues. Germline-derived CDR1 and CDR2 are SGHNT and YENEEA. CDR3: CATSFGWNNEKLFF. CDR3 bases: TGTGCCACCTCATTTGGCTGGAATAATGAAAAACTGTTTTTT.

V is TRBV27 and J is TRBJ2-3; possibly TRBD2 for D (5 bases). Per germline, CDR1 MNHEY and CDR2 SMNVEV (reference sequence). This CDR3 is 12 amino acids long. V was shortened by 5 bases and J by 6 bases, with 9 bases between the two germline ends. CDR3 loop: CASSPKRDTQYF. The DNA for the CDR3 is TGTGCCAGCAGTCCCAAGCGGGATACGCAGTATTTT.

The rearrangement joins TRBV19 to TRBJ1-2; D perhaps matches TRBD1 (5 bases). Per germline, CDR1 LNHDA and CDR2 SQIVND (reference sequence). The CDR3 runs 12 residues. With 9 bases removed from V and 2 bases from J, the gap between germline ends came to 10 bases. CDR3 nucleotide sequence: TGTGCCAGCCGCCGACAGAACTATGGCTACACCTTC. This codes for CASRRQNYGYTF.

The chain recombines TRBV5-1 with TRBJ1-1, with D possibly being TRBD1 (5 bases). Trimming stripped 4 bases from V and 2 bases from J, with 21 bases between. The CDR3 covers 17 residues. Germline CDR1 SGHRS, CDR2 YFSETQ. In DNA form, the CDR3 reads TGCGCCAGCAGCAGGGACCTCGGGCCAGCCGGAAACACTGAAGCTTTCTTT. It translates to CASSRDLGPAGNTEAFF.

The J gene is TRBJ2-5, the V gene TRBV18, with D possibly being TRBD1 (6 bases). The CDR3 totals 14 residues. Germline V gene data show CDR1 as KGHSH and CDR2 as LQKENI. The ends were cut back, 6 bases at V and 1 base at J, with 12 bases in the middle. The CDR3 loop is CASSHRAVQETQYF. The CDR3 bases are TGTGCCAGCTCCCACAGGGCGGTCCAAGAGACCCAGTACTTC.